This is a list of T cell receptor beta chains from one sample in a study of PD-1 blockade in classical Hodgkin lymphoma. Profiling relied on immunoSEQ multiplex PCR, and the TCRdb table lists in-frame clones only, not all of them. In the table there are a few thousand clones, under 75% of which are singletons. Source: CD8+ T cells from blood, taken before the fourth cycle of nivolumab. Every receptor here comes from a human donor with classical Hodgkin lymphoma. The CDR3 runs from the conserved cysteine through the conserved F or W. Each record gives: clone size, D gene, J gene, V gene, CDR3 DNA, CDR3 protein. A D gene is named only where the DNA matches it firmly. A row's size may be missing; if present it is once, few, many or a size class.

clone_size: NA
d_call: TRBD1
j_call: TRBJ2-7
v_call: TRBV5-1
cdr3_nt: TGCGCCAGCAGCCCCGGACAGGGGCTCCACGAGCAGTACTTC
cdr3_aa: CASSPGQGLHEQYF

clone_size: NA
d_call: TRBD2
j_call: TRBJ2-7
v_call: TRBV7-9
cdr3_nt: TGTGCCAGCAGCTCGGGGAGGGTCCCGTTAACCTACGAGCAGTACTTC
cdr3_aa: CASSSGRVPLTYEQYF

clone_size: NA
d_call: TRBD2
j_call: TRBJ2-1
v_call: TRBV9
cdr3_nt: TGTGCCAGCGGACCCCTCCCAGCGGGGGCCTCTGCCGATGAGCAGTTCTTC
cdr3_aa: CASGPLPAGASADEQFF

clone_size: once
d_call: NA
j_call: TRBJ2-1
v_call: TRBV9
cdr3_nt: TGTGCCAGCAGCGCCGGACACCCCACTGAGCAGTTCTTC
cdr3_aa: CASSAGHPTEQFF

clone_size: NA
d_call: TRBD1
j_call: TRBJ2-1
v_call: TRBV4-2
cdr3_nt: TGTGCCAGCAGCCACCGACAGGGGGTTAACAATGAGCAGTTCTTC
cdr3_aa: CASSHRQGVNNEQFF

clone_size: NA
d_call: NA
j_call: TRBJ2-7
v_call: TRBV7-9
cdr3_nt: TGTGCCAGCAGCCACGGGACCTCCTACGAGCAGTACTTC
cdr3_aa: CASSHGTSYEQYF

clone_size: NA
d_call: NA
j_call: TRBJ1-6
v_call: TRBV6-1
cdr3_nt: TGTGCCAGCAGCGATAGGAGCTCCTATAATTCACCCCTCCACTTT
cdr3_aa: CASSDRSSYNSPLHF

clone_size: NA
d_call: NA
j_call: TRBJ2-2
v_call: TRBV5-1
cdr3_nt: TGCGCCAGCAGCTTGGGGTCCGGGGAGCTGTTTTTT
cdr3_aa: CASSLGSGELFF

clone_size: NA
d_call: NA
j_call: TRBJ2-1
v_call: TRBV7-9
cdr3_nt: TGTGCCAGCAGCTTTTTGGGAAATGAGCAGTTCTTC
cdr3_aa: CASSFLGNEQFF

clone_size: NA
d_call: TRBD2
j_call: TRBJ2-1
v_call: TRBV7-9
cdr3_nt: TGTGCCAGCAGCTTAGTTAGCGGGGTCTACAATGAGCAGTTCTTC
cdr3_aa: CASSLVSGVYNEQFF

clone_size: few
d_call: TRBD1
j_call: TRBJ2-7
v_call: TRBV4-2
cdr3_nt: TGTGCCAGCAGCCCACCAGGGGGCGCCTACGAGCAGTACTTC
cdr3_aa: CASSPPGGAYEQYF

clone_size: NA
d_call: TRBD1
j_call: TRBJ2-7
v_call: TRBV4-3
cdr3_nt: TGCGCCAGCAGCGTGGGACAGGGGTCCTACGAGCAGTACTTC
cdr3_aa: CASSVGQGSYEQYF

clone_size: NA
d_call: TRBD1
j_call: TRBJ2-3
v_call: TRBV7-2
cdr3_nt: TGTGCCAGCAGCACAAGGACAGGCAACCTCCCTGCGCAGTATTTT
cdr3_aa: CASSTRTGNLPAQYF

clone_size: NA
d_call: NA
j_call: TRBJ2-3
v_call: TRBV4-3
cdr3_nt: TGCGCCAGCAGCCAAGATGCCGGGGGCGGCGCAGATACGCAGTATTTT
cdr3_aa: CASSQDAGGGADTQYF

clone_size: NA
d_call: NA
j_call: TRBJ2-1
v_call: TRBV1
cdr3_nt: TGCACCAGCAGCCCTAAGGGCGGGGGGGGCGACTTCTTC
cdr3_aa: CTSSPKGGGGDFF

clone_size: NA
d_call: NA
j_call: TRBJ2-6
v_call: TRBV7-7
cdr3_nt: TGTGCTAGCAGCTTAGGGGATGCCTCTGGGGCCAACGTCCTGACTTTC
cdr3_aa: CASSLGDASGANVLTF

clone_size: NA
d_call: TRBD1
j_call: TRBJ1-1
v_call: TRBV2
cdr3_nt: TGTGCCAGCAGGGAACAGGGGTACACTGAAGCTTTCTTT
cdr3_aa: CASREQGYTEAFF

clone_size: NA
d_call: NA
j_call: TRBJ2-1
v_call: TRBV6-1
cdr3_nt: TGTGCCAGCAGTTTTAATGAGCAGTTCTTC
cdr3_aa: CASSFNEQFF

clone_size: NA
d_call: TRBD1
j_call: TRBJ2-7
v_call: TRBV7-9
cdr3_nt: TGTGCCAGCAGCTTGACAGGGCACGAGCAGTACTTC
cdr3_aa: CASSLTGHEQYF

clone_size: NA
d_call: NA
j_call: TRBJ2-6
v_call: TRBV7-9
cdr3_nt: TGTGCCAGCAGCCTCAGTGGAGTGCTCGGGGCCAACGTCCTGACTTTC
cdr3_aa: CASSLSGVLGANVLTF

clone_size: NA
d_call: NA
j_call: TRBJ2-4
v_call: TRBV6-5
cdr3_nt: TGTGCCAGCAGTTACTCCCCTCCTGGCAAAAACATTCAGTACTTC
cdr3_aa: CASSYSPPGKNIQYF

clone_size: NA
d_call: TRBD1
j_call: TRBJ2-7
v_call: TRBV2
cdr3_nt: TGTGCCAGCAGTGAAGGCAGGGGGCTACGGGAGCAGTACTTC
cdr3_aa: CASSEGRGLREQYF

clone_size: NA
d_call: TRBD1
j_call: TRBJ2-3
v_call: TRBV10-1
cdr3_nt: TGCGCCAGCAGTGAAGGGCAGGGGGCTACCACAGATACGCAGTATTTT
cdr3_aa: CASSEGQGATTDTQYF

clone_size: NA
d_call: NA
j_call: TRBJ2-1
v_call: TRBV14
cdr3_nt: TGTGCCAGCAGCCAAGACGAGTCCCATTCCTCGGACAATGAGCAGTTCTTC
cdr3_aa: CASSQDESHSSDNEQFF

clone_size: once
d_call: NA
j_call: TRBJ1-4
v_call: TRBV4-3
cdr3_nt: TGCGCCAGCAGCCAAGAAGGTGTCCCGGGACTTAATGAAAAACTGTTTTTT
cdr3_aa: CASSQEGVPGLNEKLFF